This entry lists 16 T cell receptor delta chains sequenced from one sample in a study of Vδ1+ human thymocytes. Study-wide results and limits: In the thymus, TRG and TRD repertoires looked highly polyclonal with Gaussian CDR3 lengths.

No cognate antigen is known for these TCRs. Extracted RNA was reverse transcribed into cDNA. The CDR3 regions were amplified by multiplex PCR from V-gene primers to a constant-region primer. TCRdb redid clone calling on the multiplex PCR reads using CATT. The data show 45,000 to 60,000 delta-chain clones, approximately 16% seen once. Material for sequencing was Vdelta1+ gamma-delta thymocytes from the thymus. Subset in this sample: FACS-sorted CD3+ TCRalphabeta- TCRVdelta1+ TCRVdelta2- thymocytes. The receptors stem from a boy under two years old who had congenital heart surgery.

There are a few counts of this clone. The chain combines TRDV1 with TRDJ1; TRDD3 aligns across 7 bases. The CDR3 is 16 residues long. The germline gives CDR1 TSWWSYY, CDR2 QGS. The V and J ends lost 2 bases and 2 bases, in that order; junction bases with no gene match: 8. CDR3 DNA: TGTGCTCTTGGGGAAAACGGGGGGATGCCTACCGATAAACTCATCTTT. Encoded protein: CALGENGGMPTDKLIF.

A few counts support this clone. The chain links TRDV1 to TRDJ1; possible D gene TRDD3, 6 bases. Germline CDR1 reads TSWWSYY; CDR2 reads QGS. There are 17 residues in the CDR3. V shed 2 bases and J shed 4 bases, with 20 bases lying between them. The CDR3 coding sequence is TGTGCTCTTGGGGAATACAACACCCCGGGGGAACACGATAAACTCATCTTT. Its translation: CALGEYNTPGEHDKLIF.

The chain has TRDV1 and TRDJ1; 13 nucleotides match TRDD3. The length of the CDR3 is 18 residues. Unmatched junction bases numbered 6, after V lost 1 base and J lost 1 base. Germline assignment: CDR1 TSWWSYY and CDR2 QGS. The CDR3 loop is CALGEPTGGYGPTDKLIF. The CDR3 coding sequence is TGTGCTCTTGGGGAACCGACTGGGGGATACGGTCCCACCGATAAACTCATCTTT.

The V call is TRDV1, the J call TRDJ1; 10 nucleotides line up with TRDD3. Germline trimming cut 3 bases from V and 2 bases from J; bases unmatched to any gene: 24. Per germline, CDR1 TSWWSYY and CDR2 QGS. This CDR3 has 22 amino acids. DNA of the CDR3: TGTGCTCTTGGGGACACACAATCCTACGACCGTACTGGGGGATGGAGGACCGATAAACTCATCTTT. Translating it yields CALGDTQSYDRTGGWRTDKLIF.

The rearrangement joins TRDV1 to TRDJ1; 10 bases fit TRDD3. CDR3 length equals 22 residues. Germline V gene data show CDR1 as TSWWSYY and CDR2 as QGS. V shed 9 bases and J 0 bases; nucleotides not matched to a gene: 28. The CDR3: CALGNQNGFGGGGYSYTDKLIF. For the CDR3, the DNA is TGTGCTCTCGGGAATCAAAACGGGTTCGGAGGTGGGGGATACTCGTACACCGATAAACTCATCTTT.

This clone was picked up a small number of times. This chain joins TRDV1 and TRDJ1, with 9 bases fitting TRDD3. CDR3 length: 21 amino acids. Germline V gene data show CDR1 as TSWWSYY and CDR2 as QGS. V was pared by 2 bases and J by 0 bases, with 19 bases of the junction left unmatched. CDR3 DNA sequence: TGTGCTCTTGGGGAAGCCCCATCATCCTGCGTACTGGGGGACTACACCGATAAACTCATCTTT. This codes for CALGEAPSSCVLGDYTDKLIF.

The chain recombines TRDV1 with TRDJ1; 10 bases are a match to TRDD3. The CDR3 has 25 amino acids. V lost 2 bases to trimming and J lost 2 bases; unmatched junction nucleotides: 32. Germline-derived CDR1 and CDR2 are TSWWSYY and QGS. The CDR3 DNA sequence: TGTGCTCTTGGGGAAAGAACAAACCCTTCCAGGTGGGGATGTGATATACTGGGGGATACCGATAAACTCATCTTT. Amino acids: CALGERTNPSRWGCDILGDTDKLIF.

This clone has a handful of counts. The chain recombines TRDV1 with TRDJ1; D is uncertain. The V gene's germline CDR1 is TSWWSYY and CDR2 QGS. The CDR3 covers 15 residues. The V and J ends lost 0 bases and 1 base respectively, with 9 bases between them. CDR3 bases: TGTGCTCTTGGGGAACTAGGTTGGATCACCGATAAACTCATCTTT. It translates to CALGELGWITDKLIF.

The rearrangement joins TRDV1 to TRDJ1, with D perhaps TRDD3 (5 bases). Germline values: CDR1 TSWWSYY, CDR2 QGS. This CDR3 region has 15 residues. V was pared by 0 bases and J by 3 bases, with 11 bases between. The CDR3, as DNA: TGTGCTCTTGGGGAACTGGGGGGGTTGGCCGATAAACTCATCTTT. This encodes CALGELGGLADKLIF.

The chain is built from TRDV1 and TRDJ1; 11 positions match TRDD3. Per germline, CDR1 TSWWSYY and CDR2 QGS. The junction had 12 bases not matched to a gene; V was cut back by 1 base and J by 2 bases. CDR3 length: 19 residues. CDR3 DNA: TGTGCTCTTGGGGAACCTCCCCTGATCTGGGGGATACAGACCGATAAACTCATCTTT. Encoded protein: CALGEPPLIWGIQTDKLIF.

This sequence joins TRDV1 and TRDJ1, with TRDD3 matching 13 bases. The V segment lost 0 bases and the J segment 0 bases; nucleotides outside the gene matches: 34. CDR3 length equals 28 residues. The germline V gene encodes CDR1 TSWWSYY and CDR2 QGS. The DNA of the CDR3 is TGTGCTCTTGGGGAACTAGGCGTCCTACTCGGGGGTGGTTTACTGGGGGATACGCCCTTGAAGTACACCGATAAACTCATCTTT. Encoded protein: CALGELGVLLGGGLLGDTPLKYTDKLIF.

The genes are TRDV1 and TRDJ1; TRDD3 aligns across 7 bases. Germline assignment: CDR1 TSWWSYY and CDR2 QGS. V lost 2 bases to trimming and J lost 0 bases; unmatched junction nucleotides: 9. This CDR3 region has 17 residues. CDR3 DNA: TGTGCTCTTGGGGAAGGTGCCCTGGGGGCTTACACCGATAAACTCATCTTT. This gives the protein CALGEGALGAYTDKLIF.

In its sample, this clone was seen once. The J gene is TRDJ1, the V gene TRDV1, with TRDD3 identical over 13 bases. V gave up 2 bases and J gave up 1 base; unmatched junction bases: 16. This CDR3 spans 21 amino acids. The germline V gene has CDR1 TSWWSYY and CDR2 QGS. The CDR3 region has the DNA TGTGCTCTTGGGGAAAAGGCGTACTGGGGGATACGCCACAAAGTCACCGATAAACTCATCTTT. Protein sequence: CALGEKAYWGIRHKVTDKLIF.

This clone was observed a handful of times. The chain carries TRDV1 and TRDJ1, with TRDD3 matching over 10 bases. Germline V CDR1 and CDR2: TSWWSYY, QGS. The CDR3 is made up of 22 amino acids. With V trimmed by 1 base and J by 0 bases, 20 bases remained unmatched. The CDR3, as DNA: TGTGCTCTTGGGGAACCCCTACCTACACCCATACGGGGGGATACGGACACCGATAAACTCATCTTT. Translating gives CALGEPLPTPIRGDTDTDKLIF.

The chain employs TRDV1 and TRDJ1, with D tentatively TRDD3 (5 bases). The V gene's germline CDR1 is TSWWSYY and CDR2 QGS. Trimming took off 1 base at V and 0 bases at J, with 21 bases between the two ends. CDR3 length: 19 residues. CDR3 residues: CALGEPGVYVEFYTDKLIF. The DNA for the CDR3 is TGTGCTCTTGGGGAACCGGGGGTCTACGTTGAGTTTTACACCGATAAACTCATCTTT.

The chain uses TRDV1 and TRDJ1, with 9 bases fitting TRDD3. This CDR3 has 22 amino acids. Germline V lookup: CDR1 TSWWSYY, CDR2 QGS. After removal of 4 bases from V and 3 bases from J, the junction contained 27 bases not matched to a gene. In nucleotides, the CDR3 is TGTGCTCTTGGGGGAAGGATTCCTACGTTAGAGGGGGATACCTGTTCCGCCGATAAACTCATCTTT. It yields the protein CALGGRIPTLEGDTCSADKLIF.